What follows are 4 T cell receptor beta chains derived from one specimen sequenced in a study of T cell changes during pregnancy in multiple sclerosis. Sequenced by immunoSEQ multiplex PCR; TCRdb stores in-frame clones only, minus some. The repertoire holds 78,000 or so clones, with 92% as singletons. The sequencing used peripheral blood, collected before pregnancy. The receptors were sampled from a female donor with multiple sclerosis, enrolled in a pregnancy study.

The chain is built from TRBV28 and TRBJ1-5, with D tentatively TRBD1 (5 bases). The CDR3 extends over 14 amino acids. The V end lost 3 bases, the J end lost 3 bases, and 9 bases lay between the germline ends. Per the germline V gene, CDR1 is MDHEN and CDR2 is SYDVKM. The chain's CDR3 is CASSFGRVNQPQHF. CDR3 nucleotide sequence: TGTGCCAGCAGTTTTGGCAGGGTCAATCAGCCCCAGCATTTT.

The chain employs TRBV5-1 and TRBJ1-4; 7 bases map to TRBD1. The CDR3 sequence is 16 residues long. The germline V gene encodes CDR1 SGHRS and CDR2 YFSETQ. V gave up 1 base and J gave up 4 bases; unmatched junction bases: 7. CDR3 nucleotide sequence: TGCGCCAGCAGCTTGAGGACAGGAGGAAGTAATGAAAAACTGTTTTTT. This codes for CASSLRTGGSNEKLFF.

V is TRBV27 and J is TRBJ2-7; 8 nucleotides line up with TRBD1. The CDR3 spans 14 residues. Germline trimming cut 6 bases from V and 6 bases from J; bases unmatched to any gene: 10. Germline CDR1 and CDR2: MNHEY and SMNVEV (reference sequence). The CDR3 nucleotides read TGTGCCAGCAGGCGGGTGACAGGGGACCGCGAGCAGTACTTC. This codes for CASRRVTGDREQYF.

V gene TRBV15 combines with J gene TRBJ2-7, with D maybe TRBD2 (5 bases). The ends were cut back, 0 bases at V and 4 bases at J, with 10 bases in the middle. The CDR3 loop spans 14 amino acids. In germline, CDR1 is LNHNV, CDR2 YYDKDF (reference sequence). CDR3 in amino acids: CATSRDYGGYEQYF. Written as DNA, the CDR3 is TGTGCCACCAGCAGAGATTACGGAGGATACGAGCAGTACTTC.